Sequencing of this TCR beta chain was carried out in a study of blood T cell repertoires in COVID-19 (dated by TCRdb to 2018 to 2021). A note on the overall study: Collaborator samples came from the United States, Italy and Spain and covered acute and convalescent phases of COVID-19. The repertoires were made available in a free public database intended to serve as a resource for research on the immune response to SARS-CoV-2. The dataset comprised deeply sampled blood TCRbeta repertoires from subjects exposed to, actively infected with, or recovered from COVID-19. The samples were drawn from two sources: the first 160 participants of the ongoing ImmuneRACE study, and 950 to 1,500 subjects contributed by 6 global collaborators. The material from the prospective study consisted of cDNA or gDNA derived from T cells, B-cell-depleted T cells, or PBMCs. Sample metadata almost always included a de-identified subject ID, COVID-19 status, age in years and sex. Where available, HLA class I and class II types were obtained from metadata supplied by the sample provider rather than from assay-based typing.

This clone occurred many times. No antigen is known for it. No quality values exist for individual bases; no much larger clone is one base distant. TCRbeta CDR3 regions were amplified from genomic DNA by means of the immunoSEQ Assay, a bias-controlled multiplex PCR. As for how the authors treated the data: The number of nucleated cells in each sample was estimated by amplification of reference gene primers within the assay. Sequence reads were collapsed and filtered to measure the absolute abundance of every unique TCRbeta CDR3 rearrangement. For each sample, productive Simpson clonality was calculated as the square root of Simpson's diversity index over productive rearrangements. TCRdb holds this immuneACCESS table with in-frame rearrangements only. Some clones are missing; in checked studies, unresolved V genes explain under half, and the rest has no known cause. The V and J calls and the clone size are those of that table, but D and trimming were determined from the DNA. A total of about 340,000 clones appear in this sample, about 86% of them only once. The ten top clones hold just under 3% of the sample.

As encoded in the germline V gene, CDR1 is MNHEY while CDR2 is SVGAGI. Reading from cysteine to phenylalanine, the CDR3 counts 15 amino acids. Only the CDR3 portion is preserved as DNA: 45 bases, with reading frame beginning at the first base. Trimming leaves V shorter by 0 bases and J shorter by 2 bases, with the junction holding 4 bases beyond the gene matches. Each collaborating institution followed its own protocols to collect whole blood in K2EDTA tubes. For TCRbeta analysis, collaborator samples were shipped as frozen whole blood, as isolated PBMCs, or as DNA extracted from either sample type. Broader findings and caveats from the paper: The amount of clinical and demographic metadata varied by source and participant and was provided uncurated.

The sequence was obtained from a young man with active or convalescent COVID-19. The chain couples TRBV6-5 to TRBJ2-7, and TRBD2 matches 7 of the central bases. The sample taken for sequencing was peripheral blood. The CDR3 region reads CASSYSPSGAYEQYF. The base sequence is TGTGCCAGCAGTTACTCGCCTAGCGGCGCCTACGAGCAGTACTTC.